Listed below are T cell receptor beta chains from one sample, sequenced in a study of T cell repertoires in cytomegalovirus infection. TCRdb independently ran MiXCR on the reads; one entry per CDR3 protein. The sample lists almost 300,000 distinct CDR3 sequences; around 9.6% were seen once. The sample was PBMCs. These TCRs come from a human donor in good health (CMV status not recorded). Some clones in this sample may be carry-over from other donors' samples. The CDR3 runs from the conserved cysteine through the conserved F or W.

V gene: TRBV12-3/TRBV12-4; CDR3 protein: CASSSTPGSQYF
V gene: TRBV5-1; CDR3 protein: CASSLAGIMNEQFF
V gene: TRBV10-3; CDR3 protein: CAISGQAGGLDTQYF
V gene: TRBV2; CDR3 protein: CASSDHRGGSGGNEQFF
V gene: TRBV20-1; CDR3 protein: CSALAGGSVSEQFF
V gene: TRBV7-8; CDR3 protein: CASTALAVISTDTQYF
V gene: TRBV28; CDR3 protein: CASSFGTGTGELFF
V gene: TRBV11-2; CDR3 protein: CASSLYGLDGDTEAFF
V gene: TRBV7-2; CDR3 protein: CASSVGLSGETQYF
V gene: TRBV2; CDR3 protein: CASKERSDTQYF